A single count supports the clone carrying this T cell receptor (beta chain). Its antigen is unknown. Sample time point: blood from clinic visit 5 months post-surgery; TSC patient then seizure free. The sequenced cases were selected for having the highest brain T cell transcript signatures. This sample was taken from a study of brain T cells in children with intractable seizures. The protocol was immunoSEQ multiplex PCR, while the TCRdb copy is restricted to in-frame clones and leaves out a portion. The table lists approximately 330,000 clones, nearly 95% of them singletons. Study results and limitations: Only CDR3 sequence similarity suggested viral specificity, without known HCMV serostatus. Pre- and post-surgery blood differed in depth, so pre-surgery absences may be undersampling.

The V end lost 5 bases, the J end lost 6 bases, and 17 bases lay between the germline ends. The CDR3 sequence is 14 residues long. The germline CDR1 and CDR2 sequences are MNHEY and SVGEGT. The rearrangement uses TRBV6-2 or TRBV6-3 and TRBJ2-7, with D possibly TRBD1 on 9 matching bases. This clonotype was obtained from a boy younger than two with tuberous sclerosis and intractable seizures. Here the sequenced sample was peripheral blood, taken 5 to 6 months after surgery. In DNA form, the CDR3 reads TGTGCCAGCAGTGGCGGGGGGACAGGGAGCGAGCAGTACTTC. Its translation: CASSGGGTGSEQYF.